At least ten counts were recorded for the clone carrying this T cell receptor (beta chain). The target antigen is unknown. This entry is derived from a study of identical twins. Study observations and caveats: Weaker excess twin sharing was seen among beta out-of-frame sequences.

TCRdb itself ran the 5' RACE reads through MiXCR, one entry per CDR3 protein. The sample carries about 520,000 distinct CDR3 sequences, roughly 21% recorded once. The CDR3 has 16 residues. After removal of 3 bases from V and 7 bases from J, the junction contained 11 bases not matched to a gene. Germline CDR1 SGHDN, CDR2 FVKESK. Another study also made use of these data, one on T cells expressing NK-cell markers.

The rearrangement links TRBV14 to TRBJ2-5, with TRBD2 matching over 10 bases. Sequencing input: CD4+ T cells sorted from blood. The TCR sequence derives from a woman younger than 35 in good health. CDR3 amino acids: CASSQTGTSVIGTQYF. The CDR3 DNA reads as TGTGCCAGCAGCCAGACCGGGACTAGCGTTATCGGGACCCAGTACTTC.